This T cell receptor beta chain was sequenced for a study of blood T cell repertoires in COVID-19. Study at large: The United States, Italy and Spain supplied acute and convalescent COVID-19 samples. Sources were T cells, B-cell-depleted T cells, or PBMCs; the material itself was cDNA or gDNA.

Original handling: Amplification from reference gene primers served as the basis for estimated nucleated cell counts. Clones were read by immunoSEQ multiplex PCR, and TCRdb kept only the in-frame ones, dropping some. That table supplies the V and J calls and clone size; D and trimming were determined from the DNA. Among about 210,000 clones listed, 82% were seen once. Deletions cut 0 bases from V and 1 base from J, with 18 bases between. CDR1 and CDR2 from the germline V gene are MNHEY and SMNVEV (reference sequence). CDR3 size: 18 residues. The gene calls are TRBV27 and TRBJ2-5; D is perhaps TRBD1 (6 bases). Material for sequencing was peripheral blood. This receptor was taken from a woman aged 40 to 49 with acute or convalescent COVID-19. The CDR3, as DNA: TGTGCCAGCAGTTTATCCCCCACAGGGCTCCTTTCCCAAGAGACCCAGTACTTC. Its protein product is CASSLSPTGLLSQETQYF.